These T cell receptor beta chains were read from a single sample in a study of shared clonotypes between healthy human individuals. Only in-frame clones appear in the TCRdb table, and some are missing; sequencing was by immunoSEQ multiplex PCR. This table holds more than 400,000 clones, approximately 94% found once. The sequenced sample consisted of naive CD4+ T cells sorted from blood. The receptor set was obtained from a woman in her 30s in good health. CDR3s include the opening cysteine and the closing phenylalanine or tryptophan. A D gene is named only where the DNA matches it firmly. Some rows have no size entry. The others give once, few or many, or a class for an expanded clone.

>-|-|TRBV4-1|TRBJ1-4
TGCGCCAGCAGCCAAGGGCCCCTGGGACAAAACGAAAAACTGTTTTTT
CASSQGPLGQNEKLFF
>-|TRBD1|TRBV6-1|TRBJ2-5
TGTGCCAGCAGTGACACCGAGACAGGGTTTGTCGCACAAGAGACCCAGTACTTC
CASSDTETGFVAQETQYF
>-|TRBD2|TRBV5-6|TRBJ2-4
TGTGCCAGCAGCTGGTCCGGGACTAGGGGGATTCAGTACTTC
CASSWSGTRGIQYF
>-|-|TRBV5-4|TRBJ2-3
TGTGCCAGCAGACGGGACACCGATACGCAGTATTTT
CASRRDTDTQYF
>-|-|TRBV28|TRBJ2-1
TGTGCCAGCAGTCCTCCGGGTACCCTTGTCAATGAGCAGTTCTTC
CASSPPGTLVNEQFF
>-|TRBD2|TRBV27|TRBJ2-3
TGTGCCAGCAGTCCGACAACACTAGCGGGAGTCTCGGATACGCAGTATTTT
CASSPTTLAGVSDTQYF
>-|-|TRBV10-2|TRBJ1-1
TGCGCCAGCAGCCCGGTTCAGGACACTGAAGCTTTCTTT
CASSPVQDTEAFF
>-|-|TRBV18|TRBJ2-7
TGTGCCAGCTCACGGGTTGTCAGCGCCTTCTACGAGCAGTACTTC
CASSRVVSAFYEQYF
>-|TRBD1|TRBV2|TRBJ2-7
TGTGCCAGCAGTCGGGAGACAGGGGCATCCTACGAGCAGTACTTC
CASSRETGASYEQYF
>once|TRBD2|TRBV5-1|TRBJ2-3
TGCGCCAGCAGCTTACAGAGCGGGAAGGGGTCAGATACGCAGTATTTT
CASSLQSGKGSDTQYF
>once|-|TRBV10-3|TRBJ2-7
TGTGCCATCAGGACGACACAGATCGGAGGTCCTAGCTCCTACGAGCAGTACTTC
CAIRTTQIGGPSSYEQYF
>-|TRBD1|TRBV19|TRBJ1-1
TGTGCCAGTAGTACCTTAGACAGGGGGCTGGACACTGAAGCTTTCTTT
CASSTLDRGLDTEAFF
>-|TRBD2|TRBV28|TRBJ2-3
TGTGCCAGCAGTTTGGAATGGAGGACTAGCGGGAGAAGCACAGATACGCAGTATTTT
CASSLEWRTSGRSTDTQYF
>-|-|TRBV28|TRBJ1-1
TGTGCCAGCAACGGACGGAACACTGAAGCTTTCTTT
CASNGRNTEAFF
>-|TRBD1|TRBV5-8|TRBJ2-7
TGTGCCAGCAGCTCCTGGGACAGGGACACCTACGAGCAGTACTTC
CASSSWDRDTYEQYF
>-|-|TRBV28|TRBJ1-5
TGTGCCAGCAGTTTAGCCAGGGATAGCAATCAGCCCCAGCATTTT
CASSLARDSNQPQHF
>few|TRBD2|TRBV4-2|TRBJ2-5
TGTGCCAGCAGCCAAGAACTAGCGGGAGACGAGACCCAGTACTTC
CASSQELAGDETQYF
>few|-|TRBV18|TRBJ1-5
TGTGCCAGCTCATCCGATGGGGGTAGCAATCAGCCCCAGCATTTT
CASSSDGGSNQPQHF
>-|-|TRBV9|TRBJ2-7
TGTGCCAGCAGCGTAGCCAGCGGTACCTACGAGCAGTACTTC
CASSVASGTYEQYF
>-|TRBD1|TRBV12-5|TRBJ1-4
TGTGCTAGTGGTTTGAAACACCCGGGACAGAACTCTGAAAAACTGTTTTTT
CASGLKHPGQNSEKLFF
>-|-|TRBV29-1|TRBJ1-1
TGCAGCGTTGAAGCCCGAAGGAAGCCTTGGGGCACTGAAGCTTTCTTT
CSVEARRKPWGTEAFF
>-|-|TRBV18|TRBJ1-3
TGTGCCAGCTCACCTAGAGACAGCTCTGGAAACACCATATATTTT
CASSPRDSSGNTIYF
>-|-|TRBV6-5|TRBJ2-7
TGTGCCAGCATCAGTACCGGCGGGGATTACGAGCAGTACTTC
CASISTGGDYEQYF
>once|-|TRBV5-1|TRBJ1-1
TGCGCCAGCAGCGAACCTAACACTGAAGCTTTCTTT
CASSEPNTEAFF
>-|-|TRBV27|TRBJ2-3
TGTGCCAGCAGTTTATGGGGCACAGATACGCAGTATTTT
CASSLWGTDTQYF
>-|TRBD2|TRBV4-1|TRBJ2-7
TGCGCCAGCAGCCAACAAACTAGTGGGAGGGAGACGTACTTC
CASSQQTSGRETYF
>-|-|TRBV5-1|TRBJ1-2
TGCGCCAGCAGCTTGGGACAGCGCTATGGCTACACCTTC
CASSLGQRYGYTF
>-|TRBD1|TRBV2|TRBJ2-7
TGTGCCAGCATTCCGGGACAGAGATACGAGCAGTACTTC
CASIPGQRYEQYF
>-|-|TRBV29-1|TRBJ1-2
TGCAGCGTCACCCCCAGGCTAAACTATGGCTACACCTTC
CSVTPRLNYGYTF
>-|TRBD2|TRBV11-2|TRBJ2-5
TGTGCCAGCAGCCCCGACCTCCTAGCGGGAGTACGGGAGACCCAGTACTTC
CASSPDLLAGVRETQYF
>-|TRBD2|TRBV30|TRBJ2-5
TGTGCCTGGAGTGTACTGTGGTCGGGAGGAGAGACCCAGTACTTC
CAWSVLWSGGETQYF
>-|-|TRBV5-1|TRBJ2-7
TGCGCCAGCAGCTTGGGGGTGTCGGGGTCCTACGAGCAGTACTTC
CASSLGVSGSYEQYF
>-|-|TRBV28|TRBJ2-3
TGTGCCAGCAGTTTCGTGACAGGGAGGAGAGCGGGGAACCCCACAGATACGCAGTATTTT
CASSFVTGRRAGNPTDTQYF